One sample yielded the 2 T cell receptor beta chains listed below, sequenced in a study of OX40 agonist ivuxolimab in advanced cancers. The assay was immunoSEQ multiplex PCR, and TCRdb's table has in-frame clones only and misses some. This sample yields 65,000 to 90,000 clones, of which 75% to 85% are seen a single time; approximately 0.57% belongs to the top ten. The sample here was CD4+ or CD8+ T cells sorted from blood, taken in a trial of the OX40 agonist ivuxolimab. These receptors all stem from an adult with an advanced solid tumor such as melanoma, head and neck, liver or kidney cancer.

CDR3 region: CASSMDRDYGYTF. The CDR3 DNA reads as TGTGCCAGCAGTATGGACAGGGACTATGGCTACACCTTC. The J gene is TRBJ1-2, the V gene TRBV6-1; 8 bases are a match to TRBD1. The germline CDR1 and CDR2 sequences are MNHNS and SASEGT. V gave up 5 bases and J gave up 3 bases; unmatched junction bases: 2. The CDR3 has 13 amino acids.

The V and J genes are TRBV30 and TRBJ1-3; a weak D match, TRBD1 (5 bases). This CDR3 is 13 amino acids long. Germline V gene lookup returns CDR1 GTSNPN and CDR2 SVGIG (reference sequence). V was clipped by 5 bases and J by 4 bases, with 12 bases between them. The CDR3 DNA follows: TGTGCCTGGGAAGACAGATTAGGAAACACCATATATTTT. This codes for CAWEDRLGNTIYF.